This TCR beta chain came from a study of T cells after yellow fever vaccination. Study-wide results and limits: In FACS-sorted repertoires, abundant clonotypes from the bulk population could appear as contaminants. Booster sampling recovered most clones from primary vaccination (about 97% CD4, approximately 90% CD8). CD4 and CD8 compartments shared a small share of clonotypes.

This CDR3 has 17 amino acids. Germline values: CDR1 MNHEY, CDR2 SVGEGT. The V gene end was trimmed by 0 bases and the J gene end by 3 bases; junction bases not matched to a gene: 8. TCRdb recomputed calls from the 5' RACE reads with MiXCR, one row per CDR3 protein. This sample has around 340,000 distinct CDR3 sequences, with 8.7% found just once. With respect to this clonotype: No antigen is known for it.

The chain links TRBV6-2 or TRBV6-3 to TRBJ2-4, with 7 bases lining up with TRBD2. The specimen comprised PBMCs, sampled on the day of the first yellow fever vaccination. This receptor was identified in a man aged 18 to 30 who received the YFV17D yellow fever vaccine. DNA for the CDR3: TGTGCCAGCAGTTACTCGATTAGCCTAGCGGACAAAAACATTCAGTACTTC. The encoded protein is CASSYSISLADKNIQYF.